The text below deals with one TCR beta chain. CD8+ and CD4+ T cells from blood underwent TCR beta sequencing. In the multiple sclerosis control group, patients were treatment-naive and had stable or active relapsing-remitting disease. In contrast to the negatively isolated CD8+ and CD4+ T cells, TEMRA cells were FACS-enriched. The data are from a study of CD8 T cells in Susac syndrome. Reverse transcription of about 0.45 to 1 ug RNA was performed with random hexamers. Each CDR3 protein is one row after TCRdb ran MiXCR on the immunoSEQ multiplex PCR reads. The table shows about 200,000 distinct CDR3 sequences, with 90% to 95% occurring only once. Germline V CDR1 and CDR2: GTSNPN, SVGIG (reference sequence). Trimming pared 3 bases from V and 1 base from J, leaving 3 bases between. The CDR3 runs to 12 residues.

The V gene is TRBV30, the J gene TRBJ2-2; D unclear. The sample was CD4+ T cells from PBMCs. The clonotype was recovered from a human donor with multiple sclerosis. The chain's CDR3 is CAWSGNTGELFF. The CDR3 nucleotides are TGTGCCTGGAGCGGGAACACCGGGGAGCTGTTTTTT.